This T cell receptor (beta chain) was sequenced in a study of blood T cell repertoires in COVID-19. Germline CDR1 is SGHRS and CDR2 is YFSETQ. V was cut by 4 bases and J by 4 bases, with 18 bases left in between. The CDR3 has 16 residues. Per the original data handling: Reference gene primer amplification yielded estimated nucleated cell counts. The assay was immunoSEQ multiplex PCR, and TCRdb's table has in-frame clones only and misses some. V, J and clone size are those of that table, while D and trimming were read from the DNA. In the table there are some 150,000 clones, around nine tenths of which are singletons.

The chain carries TRBV5-1 and TRBJ1-3, with no clear D. The sequenced sample consisted of peripheral blood. The receptor was isolated from a woman aged 65 to 85 with acute or convalescent COVID-19. CDR3: CASSPVPGRSGNTIYF. The DNA of the CDR3 is TGCGCCAGCAGCCCGGTCCCCGGGAGGAGCGGAAACACCATATATTTT.